This T cell receptor (beta chain) was retrieved from a study of blood T cell repertoires in COVID-19. Study-wide context: COVID-19 samples collected from the United States, Italy and Spain covered acute and convalescent phases. T cells, B-cell-depleted T cells, or PBMCs provided the cDNA or gDNA that served as material.

Germline assignment: CDR1 SGHNT and CDR2 YYREEE (reference sequence). The CDR3 has 14 amino acids. The J segment lost 3 bases and the V segment lost 4 bases, leaving 4 bases of the junction unmatched. In the authors' workflow: Counts of nucleated cells, estimated from reference gene primer amplification, were obtained. Sequencing was performed with immunoSEQ multiplex PCR; in TCRdb, only in-frame clones are kept and a portion is missing. Clonal size and the V and J genes are those of that table, whereas D and trimming came from the DNA. The table lists 65,000 to 70,000 clones, about 91% of them singletons.

This receptor was identified in a human donor with active COVID-19. The donor label of this sample is uncertain. Material for sequencing was peripheral blood. The chain joins TRBV5-4 to TRBJ2-5, with 9 positions matching TRBD2. CDR3 amino acids: CASSPRTSEETQYF. The CDR3 region has the DNA TGTGCCAGCAGCCCGCGGACTAGCGAAGAGACCCAGTACTTC.